Shown below are 10 T cell receptor beta chains from a single sample sequenced in a study of blood T cell repertoires in COVID-19. TCRdb keeps only in-frame clones here, not all; method: immunoSEQ multiplex PCR. The sample holds about 94,000 clones; just over 85% are singletons and the top ten take roughly 13%. The sequenced sample was peripheral blood. Source of these receptors: an older woman in a cohort sampled during active or convalescent COVID-19.

This chain connects TRBV27 to TRBJ1-6; tentatively, D is TRBD1 (5 bases). The germline CDR1 and CDR2 sequences are MNHEY and SMNVEV (reference sequence). The CDR3 extends over 14 amino acids. V was trimmed by 6 bases and J by 5 bases, leaving 11 bases between them. The CDR3 sequence is CASSRAGNNSPLHF. CDR3 in DNA: TGTGCCAGCAGCAGGGCGGGGAATAATTCACCCCTCCACTTT.

The V call is TRBV28, the J call TRBJ1-2; the D is unclear. Germline V CDR1 and CDR2: MDHEN, SYDVKM. The CDR3 sequence is 13 residues long. V was pared by 5 bases and J by 5 bases, with 12 bases between. CDR3 sequence reads: CASSPPSGYGYTF. CDR3 sequence (DNA): TGTGCCAGCAGTCCTCCCAGCGGATATGGCTACACCTTC.

The chain links TRBV5-1 to TRBJ1-1; D is undetermined. This CDR3 contains 13 residues. Germline CDR1 reads SGHRS; CDR2 reads YFSETQ. Trimming took off 0 bases at V and 10 bases at J, with 13 bases between the two ends. CDR3 amino acids: CASSLGAPEGAFF. The CDR3 region has the DNA TGCGCCAGCAGCTTGGGGGCCCCCGAGGGAGCTTTCTTT. Combining the CDR3 with reference TRBV5-1 and TRBJ1-1 gives the whole variable domain KAGVTQTPRYLIKTRGQQVTLSCSPISGHRSVSWYQQTPGQGLQFLFEYFSETQRNKGNFPGRFSGRQFSNSRSEMNVSTLELGDSALYLCASSLGAPEGAFFGQGTRLTVV.

The chain carries TRBV2 and TRBJ2-1; TRBD1 aligns across 8 bases. V shed 0 bases, J shed 2 bases, and the junction held 0 bases outside the gene matches. The CDR3 has 15 residues. The germline V gene has CDR1 SNHLY and CDR2 FYNNEI. As DNA, the CDR3 is TGTGCCAGCAGTGAAGCGACAGGGGCCTACAATGAGCAGTTCTTC. Protein product: CASSEATGAYNEQFF.

This clone was counted once. DNA for the CDR3: TGCGCCAGCAGCCAAGAAGGATCAGGCATGCATCGTCGGTACTTC. This codes for CASSQEGSGMHRRYF. V is TRBV4-1 and J is TRBJ2-7; D not resolved. V dropped 0 bases and J dropped 12 bases, with 21 bases sitting between them. Germline values: CDR1 MGHRA, CDR2 YSYEKL. This CDR3 is 15 amino acids long.

The chain carries TRBV4-2 and TRBJ2-3; TRBD2 aligns across 8 bases. Unmatched junction bases numbered 3, after V lost 0 bases and J lost 4 bases. The CDR3 is 15 amino acids. Germline assignment: CDR1 LGHNA and CDR2 YNFKEQ. The CDR3: CASSQDGREADTQYF. In nucleotides, the CDR3 is TGTGCCAGCAGCCAAGATGGGCGGGAGGCAGATACGCAGTATTTT.

The chain has TRBV5-8 and TRBJ1-5, with D tentatively TRBD1 (5 bases). CDR3 size: 18 residues. Germline V lookup: CDR1 SGHTS, CDR2 YDEGEE. Between the trimmed V and J ends, which lost 2 bases and 2 bases, there was a span of 20 bases. CDR3 nucleotides: TGTGCCAGCAGCTTCAGTCCGCGGGGCCTTGGAGGCAATCAGCCCCAGCATTTT. As protein: CASSFSPRGLGGNQPQHF.

The CDR3 bases are TGTGCCAGCATCGGGAGGGAGTATGGCTACACCTTC. It yields the protein CASIGREYGYTF. V and J are TRBV6-5 and TRBJ1-2; D gene unclear. CDR1 is MNHEY, CDR2 SVGAGI, per germline. V was cut by 7 bases and J by 5 bases, with 11 bases left in between. The length of the CDR3 is 12 residues.

J is TRBJ1-2 and V is TRBV7-9, with no clear D. The V gene's germline CDR1 is SEHNR and CDR2 FQNEAQ (reference sequence). Trimming stripped 5 bases from V and 1 base from J, with 14 bases between. The CDR3 consists of 15 residues. CDR3 DNA: TGTGCCAGCAGCACTGCCGCAAGATTTAACTATGGCTACACCTTC. This translates into CASSTAARFNYGYTF.

The rearrangement uses TRBV27 and TRBJ1-2, with 8 bases fitting TRBD1. Germline V CDR1 and CDR2: MNHEY, SMNVEV (reference sequence). CDR3 length: 13 amino acids. V shed 6 bases, J shed 3 bases, and the junction held 3 bases outside the gene matches. Here the CDR3 reads CASSMDRDYGYTF. In DNA, the CDR3 is TGTGCCAGCAGCATGGACAGGGACTATGGCTACACCTTC.